The 15 T cell receptor beta chains listed next were all sequenced from one sample in a study of early stage breast cancer tumors. Sequencing used immunoSEQ multiplex PCR; TCRdb keeps in-frame clones, though not all of them. The sample holds about 5,000 clones, about 56% seen once. Input material: breast tumor tissue. These receptor sequences come from a person aged 45-60 years with breast cancer.

This sequence joins TRBV18 and TRBJ1-3; D may be TRBD1 (6 bases). The CDR3 is 16 amino acids. V lost 3 bases to trimming and J lost 4 bases, with 16 bases between them. CDR1 is KGHSH and CDR2 is LQKENI in the germline V gene. CDR3 region: CASSPQPHRAGNTIYF. CDR3 in DNA: TGTGCCAGCTCACCTCAGCCACACAGGGCCGGAAACACCATATATTTT.

This sequence joins TRBV4-1 and TRBJ2-4; 7 nucleotides agree with TRBD2. CDR3 length equals 16 residues. Trimming took 4 bases from V and 0 from J; bases not matched to a gene: 6. Per germline, CDR1 MGHRA and CDR2 YSYEKL. CDR3 protein: CASSRREGLAKNIQYF. As DNA, the CDR3 is TGCGCCAGCAGCCGGAGGGAGGGGCTAGCCAAAAACATTCAGTACTTC.

This clone occurred a few times. The chain links TRBV11-3 to TRBJ2-7; D is possibly TRBD1 (5 bases). The germline V gene encodes CDR1 SGHNT and CDR2 YENEEA. V gave up 5 bases and J gave up 5 bases, with 13 bases separating them. This CDR3 comprises 13 residues. The CDR3 here is CASSIGAADEQYF. DNA for the CDR3: TGTGCCAGCAGCATTGGGGCCGCCGACGAGCAGTACTTC.

V and J are TRBV7-2 and TRBJ1-1, with 8 bases that match TRBD1. V was pared by 4 bases and J by 4 bases, with 5 bases of the junction left unmatched. CDR3 length: 14 amino acids. Germline CDR1 reads SGHTA; CDR2 reads FQGNSA. The DNA for the CDR3 is TGTGCCAGCAGCTCCAGGGGGCTAAGCACTGAAGCTTTCTTT. Residues: CASSSRGLSTEAFF.

The CDR3 here is CASSAREEGLAGELFF. The CDR3 nucleotides are TGTGCCAGCAGCGCCCGAGAAGAAGGACTAGCCGGGGAGCTGTTTTTT. The chain combines TRBV9 with TRBJ2-2, with TRBD2 identical over 7 bases. Germline CDR1 is SGDLS and CDR2 is YYNGEE. The CDR3 length is 16 residues. The junction had 11 bases not matched to a gene; V was cut back by 3 bases and J by 6 bases.

V and J are TRBV6-6 and TRBJ1-2; D uncertain. The CDR3 has 13 residues. Germline V gene lookup returns CDR1 MNHNY and CDR2 SVGAGI (reference sequence). V dropped 5 bases and J dropped 0 bases, with 7 bases sitting between them. CDR3 region: CASSPDANYGYTF. DNA of the CDR3: TGTGCCAGCAGTCCGGATGCTAACTATGGCTACACCTTC.

This clone was picked up one time. The chain uses TRBV6-6 and TRBJ2-5, with no clear D. Germline V gives CDR1 MNHNY, CDR2 SVGAGI (reference sequence). The V end was cut by 2 bases, the J end by 2 bases, with 3 bases between. The CDR3 covers 12 residues. CDR3 nucleotides: TGTGCCAGCAGTTACGGACAAGAGACCCAGTACTTC. Translating gives CASSYGQETQYF.

The chain employs TRBV13 and TRBJ1-2; D not resolved. Germline assignment: CDR1 PRHDT and CDR2 FYEKMQ (reference sequence). Trimming removed 5 bases from V and 3 bases from J, with 16 bases in between. The CDR3 loop spans 15 amino acids. The CDR3 sequence is CASSQRSTGYYGYTF. CDR3 coding DNA: TGTGCCAGCAGCCAACGCAGCACCGGGTACTATGGCTACACCTTC. Full variable domain (rest looked up from reference TRBV13 and TRBJ1-2): AAGVIQSPRHLIKEKRETATLKCYPIPRHDTVYWYQQGPGQDPQFLISFYEKMQSDKGSIPDRFSAQQFSDYHSELNMSSLELGDSALYFCASSQRSTGYYGYTFGSGTRLTVV.

This clone was detected a few times. The rearrangement links TRBV5-4 to TRBJ2-6, with D perhaps being TRBD1 or TRBD2 (5 bases each). The CDR3 length is 15 residues. Germline V gene sequence: CDR1 SGHNT, CDR2 YYREEE (reference sequence). CDR3 nucleotide sequence: TGTTTGGATCGGGACGTAAACTCTGGGGCCAACGTCCTGACTTTC. This sequence encodes CLDRDVNSGANVLTF.

This clone was recorded a few times. V gene TRBV5-1 combines with J gene TRBJ1-5; unclear D gene. V dropped 0 bases and J dropped 4 bases, with 5 bases sitting between them. Germline CDR1 and CDR2: SGHRS and YFSETQ. CDR3 length: 13 residues. The CDR3 loop is CASSLVGNQPQHF. For the CDR3, the DNA is TGCGCCAGCAGCTTGGTGGGGAATCAGCCCCAGCATTTT. Based on the CDR3 plus reference TRBV5-1 and TRBJ1-5, the full variable domain is KAGVTQTPRYLIKTRGQQVTLSCSPISGHRSVSWYQQTPGQGLQFLFEYFSETQRNKGNFPGRFSGRQFSNSRSEMNVSTLELGDSALYLCASSLVGNQPQHFGDGTRLSIL.

The rearrangement uses TRBV12-5 and TRBJ2-1, with a weak D call TRBD2 (6 bases). The V and J ends lost 4 bases and 5 bases respectively, with 12 bases between them. This CDR3 comprises 14 residues. Germline V lookup: CDR1 LGHNT, CDR2 FRNRAP. The CDR3 sequence is CASGWRERDNEQFF. For the CDR3, the DNA is TGTGCTAGTGGTTGGCGGGAAAGGGACAATGAGCAGTTCTTC. The entire variable domain, with the rest obtained from reference TRBV12-5 and TRBJ2-1, is as follows: DARVTQTPRHKVTEMGQEVTMRCQPILGHNTVFWYRQTMMQGLELLAYFRNRAPLDDSGMPKDRFSAEMPDATLATLKIQPSEPRDSAVYFCASGWRERDNEQFFGPGTRLTVL.

In this sample, this clone turned up a few times. The chain joins TRBV19 to TRBJ1-2; D perhaps matches TRBD1 (5 bases). The CDR3 spans 16 residues. Trimming removed 8 bases from V and 7 bases from J, with 26 bases in between. The germline CDR1 and CDR2 sequences are LNHDA and SQIVND (reference sequence). CDR3 nucleotide sequence: TGTGCCAGTCATACGGGGGGGGGACGCGCGGATGGTGGCTACACCTTC. It encodes CASHTGGGRADGGYTF.

The chain links TRBV29-1 to TRBJ1-4; 11 bases are a match to TRBD1. The CDR3 consists of 13 residues. The V segment lost 4 bases and the J segment 7 bases; nucleotides outside the gene matches: 2. Germline CDR1 is SQVTM and CDR2 is ANQGSEA. The CDR3 loop is CSVGGQGVEKLFF. The CDR3 DNA reads TGCAGCGTTGGGGGACAGGGGGTTGAAAAACTGTTTTTT.

J is TRBJ2-5 and V is TRBV20-1; D unresolved. With 3 bases removed from V and 5 bases from J, the gap between germline ends came to 7 bases. The CDR3 contains 11 residues. Germline V lookup: CDR1 DFQATT, CDR2 SNEGSKA (reference sequence). The CDR3 here is CSASERETQYF. CDR3 DNA: TGCAGTGCTAGCGAACGTGAGACCCAGTACTTC.

The chain carries TRBV7-2 and TRBJ2-1, with 12 positions matching TRBD2. After removal of 5 bases from V and 12 bases from J, the junction contained 5 bases not matched to a gene. CDR3 size: 13 residues. Per the germline V gene, CDR1 is SGHTA and CDR2 is FQGNSA. The CDR3 DNA sequence: TGTGCCAGCAGCGACGGACTAGCGGGAAGGCAGTTCTTC. Translation: CASSDGLAGRQFF. Full variable domain (missing parts from reference TRBV7-2 and TRBJ2-1): GAGVSQSPSNKVTEKGKDVELRCDPISGHTALYWYRQSLGQGLEFLIYFQGNSAPDKSGLPSDRFSAERTGGSVSTLTIQRTQQEDSAVYLCASSDGLAGRQFFGPGTRLTVL.